The clone carrying this T cell receptor beta chain came up many times. The CDR3 extends over 11 amino acids. Per the germline V gene, CDR1 is SQVTM and CDR2 is ANQGSEA. The V end lost 3 bases, the J end lost 4 bases, and 7 bases lay between the germline ends. The data stem from a study of neurological immune-mediated disorders. The overall study: Among the approximately 35 patients with multiple sclerosis, about 31 were relapsing-remitting, while 3 were secondary progressive.

5'RACE employing 10-nucleotide random UMIs yielded the cDNA. Every sequencing run generated over 170 million TCR-beta sequences from 15-18 subjects. Via MiXCR, TCRdb re-called the 5' RACE reads, giving one row per CDR3 protein. The repertoire holds approximately 60,000 distinct CDR3 sequences, approximately 4.1% seen once, with just over 2.5% in the top ten. V is TRBV29-1 and J is TRBJ2-7; D is unresolved. Sequencing was carried out using PBMCs. This sequence originates from a middle-aged man with multiple sclerosis. This CDR3 is CSVDQGYEQYF. The CDR3 region has the DNA TGCAGCGTTGATCAAGGGTACGAGCAGTACTTC.